These 27 T cell receptor beta chains originate from one sample sequenced in a study of T cells in Graves' hyperthyroidism and ophthalmopathy. Using RNA transcripts as the source, TCR beta CDR3 regions were amplified. During a first-round RT-PCR of the TCR CDR3, the HTBI primer set was used. TCRdb redid the calling of the multiplex PCR reads with MiXCR, one entry per CDR3 protein. The sample carries about 290,000 distinct CDR3 sequences, 10% to 15% recorded once. The source material was blood. Receptors originate from a woman in her 30s with Graves' hyperthyroidism that later progressed to Graves' ophthalmopathy.

This clonotype was observed many times. The chain uses TRBV27 and TRBJ2-3; 10 bases agree with TRBD2. V lost 5 bases to trimming and J lost 3 bases; unmatched junction nucleotides: 8. Germline assignment: CDR1 MNHEY and CDR2 SMNVEV (reference sequence). The CDR3 is made up of 16 amino acids. The DNA of the CDR3 is TGTGCCAGCAGTCCTTCAGCGGGAGGGCTGACAGATACGCAGTATTTT. This translates into CASSPSAGGLTDTQYF.

This clonotype showed up many times. The V call is TRBV2, the J call TRBJ2-3, with D tentatively TRBD2 (6 bases). CDR1 is SNHLY and CDR2 is FYNNEI in the germline V gene. V lost 1 base to trimming and J lost 4 bases, with 15 bases between them. The CDR3 has 16 residues. The CDR3 region has the DNA TGTGCCAGCAGTGAAGTTAGTTGGGGGGACGCAGATACGCAGTATTTT. As protein: CASSEVSWGDADTQYF.

The gene calls are TRBV11-1 and TRBJ2-5; D is possibly TRBD1 or TRBD2 (5 bases each). Per germline, CDR1 SGHAT and CDR2 FQDESV (reference sequence). The CDR3 totals 15 residues. V lost 1 base and J 5 bases, leaving 14 bases between the germline ends. In nucleotides, the CDR3 is TGTGCCAGCAGCTTAGGGGCAGGGAGAGGGGAGACCCAGTACTTC. Translating gives CASSLGAGRGETQYF.

The table lists this clonotype with a few counts. This chain joins TRBV10-3 and TRBJ2-7; D is perhaps TRBD1 or TRBD2 (5 bases each). The germline gives CDR1 ENHRY, CDR2 SYGVKD. V was pared by 6 bases and J by 2 bases, with 11 bases between. The CDR3 sequence is 13 residues long. The CDR3 sequence: CAIRGDDTYEQYF. The CDR3, as DNA: TGTGCCATCAGGGGGGACGACACCTACGAGCAGTACTTC.

This clonotype was observed many times. This chain joins TRBV11-2 and TRBJ2-5; 7 nucleotides match TRBD2. The V and J ends lost 5 bases and 4 bases, in that order; junction bases with no gene match: 7. Germline CDR1 reads SGHAT; CDR2 reads FQNNGV. The CDR3 covers 14 residues. DNA of the CDR3: TGTGCCAGCAGCCCCCGGGGAGGGGCAGAGACCCAGTACTTC. This sequence encodes CASSPRGGAETQYF.

In this sample, this clonotype turned up many times. The chain carries TRBV19 and TRBJ2-7, with D perhaps given as TRBD1 or TRBD2 (6 bases each). There are 14 residues in the CDR3. The V gene's germline CDR1 is LNHDA and CDR2 SQIVND (reference sequence). The V gene lost 5 bases and the J gene lost 6 bases, with 17 bases spanning the gap. CDR3 region: CASSFDRNGGEQYF. CDR3 nucleotides: TGTGCCAGTAGTTTCGACAGGAACGGGGGCGAGCAGTACTTC.

This clonotype was found many times. V usage is TRBV6-1 and J usage is TRBJ2-7, with 10 bases matching TRBD2. The CDR3 loop spans 15 amino acids. The trim removed 2 bases at V and 0 bases at J, leaving 1 base unmatched. CDR1 is MNHNS, CDR2 SASEGT, per germline. As DNA, the CDR3 is TGTGCCAGCAGTGAACTAGCGGGAGACTCCTACGAGCAGTACTTC. Translating it yields CASSELAGDSYEQYF.

This clonotype has ten or more counts. The chain couples TRBV6-2 or TRBV6-3 to TRBJ2-3; 7 nucleotides align to TRBD2. The J segment lost 2 bases and the V segment lost 5 bases, leaving 10 bases of the junction unmatched. From germline, CDR1 is MNHEY and CDR2 SVGEGT. This CDR3 has 16 amino acids. In DNA form, the CDR3 reads TGTGCCAGCAGTCTCGGACTAGATGCCCCCACAGATACGCAGTATTTT. Translated: CASSLGLDAPTDTQYF.

This clonotype was seen at least ten times. The chain has TRBV28 and TRBJ2-5, with D unresolved. The CDR3 consists of 11 residues. Trimming removed 7 bases from V and 12 bases from J, with 15 bases in between. In germline, CDR1 is MDHEN, CDR2 SYDVKM. CDR3 sequence reads: CASTLGFSEYF. The CDR3 DNA is TGTGCCAGCACCTTGGGGTTTTCGGAGTACTTC.

The chain couples TRBV7-6 to TRBJ2-2; the D call may be TRBD1 or TRBD2 (5 bases each). This CDR3 has 14 amino acids. Germline V lookup: CDR1 SGHVS, CDR2 FNYEAQ. V lost 8 bases to trimming and J lost 4 bases, with 14 bases between them. The CDR3 nucleotides are TGTGCCAGCGGTGACAGAACTAGCACCGGGGAGCTGTTTTTT. Protein sequence: CASGDRTSTGELFF.

The J gene is TRBJ2-7, the V gene TRBV20-1; TRBD1 matches 9 bases. CDR3 length: 17 residues. V was clipped by 0 bases and J by 2 bases; unmatched bases: 11. Germline values: CDR1 DFQATT, CDR2 SNEGSKA (reference sequence). The CDR3 region is CSARDLAGQGGTYEQYF. DNA of the CDR3: TGCAGTGCTAGAGATCTTGCGGGACAGGGAGGGACCTACGAGCAGTACTTC.

This clonotype has a handful of counts. The J gene is TRBJ1-2, the V gene TRBV7-8; D is unclear. Germline assignment: CDR1 SGHVS and CDR2 FQNEAQ. CDR3 size: 13 residues. Trimming removed 4 bases from V and 5 bases from J, with 11 bases in between. CDR3 loop: CASSSFGPYGYTF. CDR3 nucleotide sequence: TGTGCCAGCAGCTCGTTCGGGCCATATGGCTACACCTTC.

The chain uses TRBV2 and TRBJ1-6; D ambiguous. Germline V gives CDR1 SNHLY, CDR2 FYNNEI. The CDR3 is 13 amino acids. V lost 4 bases and J lost 8, with 9 bases in between. The CDR3 region is CASSGSPYSPLHF. The CDR3 region has the DNA TGTGCCAGCAGTGGGAGTCCATATTCACCCCTCCACTTT.

This chain connects TRBV19 to TRBJ2-3, with 8 nucleotides matching TRBD2. Trimming removed 7 bases from V and 4 bases from J; junction bases left unmatched: 13. Germline CDR1 reads LNHDA; CDR2 reads SQIVND (reference sequence). The CDR3 length is 16 residues. As DNA, the CDR3 is TGTGCCAGTACCGACGACTTTAAGCGGGAGTCAGATACGCAGTATTTT. Translating it yields CASTDDFKRESDTQYF.

This clonotype has at least ten counts. This CDR3 reads CASSRTPRGEAFF. The DNA for the CDR3 is TGTGCCAGCAGCAGGACCCCGAGGGGAGAAGCTTTCTTT. V is TRBV7-9 and J is TRBJ1-1; D might be TRBD1 (5 bases). Looked up from germline, CDR1 is SEHNR and CDR2 is FQNEAQ (reference sequence). The CDR3 loop spans 13 amino acids. Between the trimmed V and J ends, which lost 5 bases and 8 bases, there was a span of 15 bases.

This clonotype turned up a few times. This chain uses TRBV15 with TRBJ2-3, with 8 bases lining up with TRBD1. The germline CDR1 and CDR2 sequences are LNHNV and YYDKDF (reference sequence). This CDR3 is built from 13 residues. V was clipped by 4 bases and J by 4 bases; unmatched bases: 1. The CDR3, as DNA: TGTGCCACCAGCACCAGGGGGCCAGATACGCAGTATTTT. Amino acids: CATSTRGPDTQYF.

This sequence joins TRBV30 and TRBJ2-7, with 7 bases that match TRBD1. In germline, CDR1 is GTSNPN, CDR2 SVGIG (reference sequence). After removal of 2 bases from V and 7 bases from J, the junction contained 5 bases not matched to a gene. CDR3 length: 12 amino acids. The CDR3 nucleotides are TGTGCCTGGAGTATGACAGGGCGTGAGCAGTACTTC. Residues: CAWSMTGREQYF.

This rearrangement joins TRBV6-1 to TRBJ2-2; 13 bases line up with TRBD2. Losses at the gene ends were 7 bases for V and 6 bases for J; bases not matched to a gene: 11. This CDR3 spans 17 amino acids. The germline gives CDR1 MNHNS, CDR2 SASEGT. Here the CDR3 reads CASTLLRTSGSSGELFF. The CDR3 DNA follows: TGTGCCAGCACCCTGCTCCGGACTAGCGGGAGTTCCGGGGAGCTGTTTTTT.

This clonotype was recorded many times. The chain uses TRBV6-1 and TRBJ2-1, with TRBD2 identical over 13 bases. The V and J ends lost 6 bases and 5 bases, in that order; junction bases with no gene match: 4. CDR3 length: 15 amino acids. Germline V lookup: CDR1 MNHNS, CDR2 SASEGT. CDR3 sequence: CASSAGTSGNNEQFF. The CDR3 DNA is TGTGCCAGCAGCGCCGGGACTAGCGGGAACAATGAGCAGTTCTTC.

This clonotype was detected ten times or more. The genes are TRBV10-3 and TRBJ2-7, with no clear D. Germline V gene lookup returns CDR1 ENHRY and CDR2 SYGVKD. This CDR3 is built from 14 residues. Deletions cut 3 bases from V and 2 bases from J, with 11 bases between. The CDR3 DNA sequence: TGTGCCATCAGTGAATATGGGGTACCCTACGAGCAGTACTTC. Translating gives CAISEYGVPYEQYF.

This clonotype was recorded many times. V usage is TRBV7-3 and J usage is TRBJ2-3; weak D call: TRBD2 (7 bases). Germline-derived CDR1 and CDR2 are SGHTA and FQGTGA. CDR3 length equals 16 residues. Deletions cut 5 bases from V and 4 bases from J, with 19 bases between. The CDR3 bases are TGTGCCAGCAGCCCCTCTCGGGGCGGGGGCGCAGATACGCAGTATTTT. It yields the protein CASSPSRGGGADTQYF.

This clonotype was counted ten times or more. The CDR3 spells CATRYDNRGTEAFF. The CDR3 DNA sequence: TGTGCCACCAGGTACGACAACAGGGGCACTGAAGCTTTCTTT. V gene TRBV15 combines with J gene TRBJ1-1; 7 nucleotides agree with TRBD1. The V segment lost 6 bases and the J segment 4 bases; nucleotides outside the gene matches: 8. This CDR3 has 14 residues. CDR1 and CDR2 from the germline V gene are LNHNV and YYDKDF (reference sequence).

This clonotype occurred many times. The chain joins TRBV12-5 to TRBJ2-7, with D unclear. The ends were cut back, 1 base at V and 5 bases at J, with 12 bases in the middle. This CDR3 comprises 14 residues. Germline loops: CDR1 LGHNT, CDR2 FRNRAP. The CDR3 spells CASGLGSYPDEQYF. CDR3 bases: TGTGCTAGTGGTTTGGGCTCTTATCCGGACGAGCAGTACTTC.

The chain carries TRBV29-1 and TRBJ2-7, with 7 bases that match TRBD2. Germline V gene sequence: CDR1 SQVTM, CDR2 ANQGSEA. This CDR3 has 12 amino acids. J gave up 0 bases and V 4 bases, and 0 bases lay outside the gene matches. CDR3 DNA: TGCAGCGTTGGGACTAGCTCCTACGAGCAGTACTTC. Translating gives CSVGTSSYEQYF.

A word on this clonotype: A much larger clone differs by one base, so this may be a read error. This chain joins TRBV28 and TRBJ2-5; no clear D. The CDR3 consists of 13 residues. Germline CDR1 MDHEN, CDR2 SYDVKM. The CDR3 loop is CASSLGPPEIQYF. Written as DNA, the CDR3 is TGTGCCAGCAGTTTAGGACCCCCCGAGATCCAGTACTTC.

This clonotype appeared many times. V usage is TRBV6-5 and J usage is TRBJ2-7; the D gene could be TRBD1 or TRBD2 (5 bases each). Trimming pared 2 bases from V and 4 bases from J, leaving 12 bases between. The CDR3 extends over 14 amino acids. Germline V gene lookup returns CDR1 MNHEY and CDR2 SVGAGI. CDR3 residues: CASSYRDGNYEQYF. For the CDR3, the DNA is TGTGCCAGCAGTTACCGGGACGGGAATTACGAGCAGTACTTC.

J is TRBJ2-5 and V is TRBV5-1; D uncertain. The germline V gene encodes CDR1 SGHRS and CDR2 YFSETQ. Trimming cost V 0 bases and J 5 bases, with 8 bases left between them. This CDR3 has 13 residues. CDR3 protein: CASSLVGTETQYF. CDR3 DNA sequence: TGCGCCAGCAGCTTGGTTGGTACGGAGACCCAGTACTTC.